These T cell receptor beta chains were read from a single sample in a study of cytomegalovirus exposure and HLA in healthy donors. The method was immunoSEQ multiplex PCR; TCRdb's version includes in-frame clones alone and lacks a portion of them. Here the sample spans 130,000 to 150,000 clones, around 80% being singletons. Sequenced input: PBMCs. These receptors all stem from a man in his forties or fifties in good health and CMV-seropositive. Both conserved end residues are part of each CDR3. Fields, in order: D gene, J gene, clone size, V gene, CDR3 DNA, CDR3 protein. The D gene is left open where the match is weak. Clone size is not always given. Where it is, it says once, few, many or a class for expanded clones.

D: TRBD1; J: TRBJ1-1; size: -; V: TRBV5-6; DNA: TGTGCCAGCAGCAAGGACAGGTCCCCTGAAGCTTTCTTT; CDR3: CASSKDRSPEAFF
D: -; J: TRBJ2-7; size: -; V: TRBV9; DNA: TGTGCCAGCAGCGTAGGGTTGACAGACTCCTACGAGCAGTACTTC; CDR3: CASSVGLTDSYEQYF
D: TRBD1; J: TRBJ1-1; size: -; V: TRBV7-2; DNA: TGTGCCAGCAGCTTAGCGCCGGCAGGGGGCGGCACTGAAGCTTTCTTT; CDR3: CASSLAPAGGGTEAFF
D: TRBD1; J: TRBJ1-5; size: -; V: TRBV28; DNA: TGTGCCAGCAGTTCGTCATACAGGGGCGGGGATCAGCCCCAGCATTTT; CDR3: CASSSSYRGGDQPQHF
D: -; J: TRBJ2-2; size: -; V: TRBV5-6; DNA: TGTGCCAGCAGCTTGCAAAGGGGCCCCGGGGAGCTGTTTTTT; CDR3: CASSLQRGPGELFF
D: TRBD1; J: TRBJ1-1; size: -; V: TRBV29-1; DNA: TGCAGCGTGAACAGGGGGATGAACACTGAAGCTTTCTTT; CDR3: CSVNRGMNTEAFF
D: -; J: TRBJ1-2; size: -; V: TRBV27; DNA: TGTGCCAGCAGTTCCTTGAACAGTGGGCTTCATGGCTACACCTTC; CDR3: CASSSLNSGLHGYTF
D: -; J: TRBJ1-3; size: -; V: TRBV25-1; DNA: TGTGCCAGCAGTGATAGAGCGGGACTCTCTGGAAACACCATATATTTT; CDR3: CASSDRAGLSGNTIYF
D: -; J: TRBJ1-6; size: -; V: TRBV18; DNA: TGTGCCAGCTCACCAGGGCAGCAGAATTCACCCCTCCACTTT; CDR3: CASSPGQQNSPLHF
D: -; J: TRBJ1-2; size: -; V: TRBV7-9; DNA: TGTGCCAGCAGCTTAGGCAGAGGTAATGGCTACACCTTC; CDR3: CASSLGRGNGYTF
D: -; J: TRBJ1-1; size: -; V: TRBV29-1; DNA: TGCAGCGTTGAAGATCCTGTGGGGCCGAGGACTGAAGCTTTCTTT; CDR3: CSVEDPVGPRTEAFF
D: TRBD1; J: TRBJ2-3; size: -; V: TRBV10-1; DNA: TGCGCCAGCAGTGAACTTATCGGACAGGGGGGCACAGATACGCAGTATTTT; CDR3: CASSELIGQGGTDTQYF
D: TRBD1; J: TRBJ2-1; size: -; V: TRBV11-2; DNA: TGTGCCAGCAGCCCCCAGATAGACAGGGTGCATGAGCAGTTCTTC; CDR3: CASSPQIDRVHEQFF
D: TRBD1; J: TRBJ2-2; size: -; V: TRBV4-3; DNA: TGCGCCAGCAGCCCGACAGGGCCCGGGGAGCTGTTTTTT; CDR3: CASSPTGPGELFF
D: TRBD1; J: TRBJ1-5; size: -; V: TRBV27; DNA: TGTGCCAGCAGGACAGGGGCCCTACTCAATCAGCCCCAGCATTTT; CDR3: CASRTGALLNQPQHF
D: TRBD2; J: TRBJ2-5; size: -; V: TRBV5-6; DNA: TGTGCCAGCAGCTTTCGTGGGACTAGCACAGGGGAGACCCAGTACTTC; CDR3: CASSFRGTSTGETQYF
D: TRBD1; J: TRBJ2-3; size: few; V: TRBV6-1; DNA: TGTGCCAGCAGCGTTGACAGGGTCGGGGCAGATACGCAGTATTTT; CDR3: CASSVDRVGADTQYF
D: -; J: TRBJ1-1; size: -; V: TRBV5-6; DNA: TGTGCCAGCAGTAGCGGGGGAACTGAAGCTTTCTTT; CDR3: CASSSGGTEAFF
D: -; J: TRBJ1-6; size: -; V: TRBV5-1; DNA: TGCGCCAGCAGCTTGGATCCGGGATCACCCCTCCACTTT; CDR3: CASSLDPGSPLHF
D: -; J: TRBJ1-5; size: once; V: TRBV7-2; DNA: TGTGCCAGCAGCTCCCTCGGCAATCAGCCCCAGCATTTT; CDR3: CASSSLGNQPQHF
D: -; J: TRBJ1-2; size: -; V: TRBV7-8; DNA: TGTGCCAGCAGCATTACGGGGTATGGGGGCTACACCTTC; CDR3: CASSITGYGGYTF
D: TRBD1; J: TRBJ1-3; size: -; V: TRBV5-1; DNA: TGCGCCAGCAGCTCCGGGACAGATGGAAACACCATATATTTT; CDR3: CASSSGTDGNTIYF
D: TRBD2; J: TRBJ2-5; size: -; V: TRBV6-1; DNA: TGTGCCAGCAGTGCTGCGGCGGGGGGGCGAGAGACCCAGTACTTC; CDR3: CASSAAAGGRETQYF
D: -; J: TRBJ2-5; size: -; V: TRBV18; DNA: TGTGCCAGCTCACCTCCTCGGGGGTATGGGGAGACCCAGTACTTC; CDR3: CASSPPRGYGETQYF
D: -; J: TRBJ1-1; size: -; V: TRBV28; DNA: TGTGCCAGCAGTTTACAAGGAGGACCCACTGAAGCTTTCTTT; CDR3: CASSLQGGPTEAFF
D: TRBD1; J: TRBJ2-7; size: once; V: TRBV19; DNA: TGTGCCAGTTCCCGGGACAGGTCCTACGAGCAGTACTTC; CDR3: CASSRDRSYEQYF
D: TRBD1; J: TRBJ1-1; size: -; V: TRBV19; DNA: TGTGCCAGTAGATCGACAGGGAAGGGCACTGAAGCTTTCTTT; CDR3: CASRSTGKGTEAFF
D: TRBD1; J: TRBJ1-1; size: -; V: TRBV5-1; DNA: TGCGCCAGCAGCTCACAGGGGGCGCGGACTGAAGCTTTCTTT; CDR3: CASSSQGARTEAFF
D: TRBD1; J: TRBJ2-2; size: -; V: TRBV5-1; DNA: TGCGCCAGCAGAAGGACAGGGGGCGTCGGGGAGCTGTTTTTT; CDR3: CASRRTGGVGELFF
D: -; J: TRBJ2-7; size: -; V: TRBV19; DNA: TGTGCCAGTAGTGACGGGAGCTCCTACGAGCAGTACTTC; CDR3: CASSDGSSYEQYF
D: -; J: TRBJ2-2; size: -; V: TRBV19; DNA: TGTGCCAGTAGTCGGTCACGGTCCACCGGGGAGCTGTTTTTT; CDR3: CASSRSRSTGELFF
D: TRBD2; J: TRBJ2-3; size: -; V: TRBV27; DNA: TGTGCCAGCAGTCCGACTGGCGGGGGACCCCCAGATACGCAGTATTTT; CDR3: CASSPTGGGPPDTQYF
D: -; J: TRBJ1-2; size: few; V: TRBV18; DNA: TGTGCCAGCTCACTTGACACAGTGGATGGCTACACCTTC; CDR3: CASSLDTVDGYTF
D: -; J: TRBJ1-2; size: few; V: TRBV5-1; DNA: TGCGCCAGCAGCTTGGACAACAACTATGGCTACACCTTC; CDR3: CASSLDNNYGYTF
D: -; J: TRBJ1-2; size: once; V: TRBV20-1; DNA: TGCAGTGCTAGATACCTCAGGGGCTACACCTTC; CDR3: CSARYLRGYTF
D: -; J: TRBJ2-7; size: once; V: TRBV20-1; DNA: TGCAGTGCTTTACAAGATCCGGGGCAGTACTTC; CDR3: CSALQDPGQYF
D: -; J: TRBJ1-2; size: -; V: TRBV18; DNA: TGTGCCAGCTCTCCTTATACCAGAGGGCAGATCCCTCGTGGCTACACCTTC; CDR3: CASSPYTRGQIPRGYTF
D: TRBD1; J: TRBJ1-6; size: -; V: TRBV7-2; DNA: TGTGCCAGCAGTTCCCGACAGGGTCTCACCTATAATTCACCCCTCCACTTT; CDR3: CASSSRQGLTYNSPLHF
D: -; J: TRBJ2-7; size: -; V: TRBV12-5; DNA: TGTGCTAGTGGTCACAGGGTGAACTACGAGCAGTACTTC; CDR3: CASGHRVNYEQYF
D: -; J: TRBJ2-2; size: -; V: TRBV12-5; DNA: TGTGCTAGTGGTTTGGTATTGGAGGTCCGGGGGACCGGGGAGCTGTTTTTT; CDR3: CASGLVLEVRGTGELFF
D: TRBD1; J: TRBJ2-7; size: -; V: TRBV13; DNA: TGTGCCAGCAGCTTAGGCCGGACAGGCTACGAGCAGTACTTC; CDR3: CASSLGRTGYEQYF
D: TRBD2; J: TRBJ2-5; size: few; V: TRBV5-6; DNA: TGTGCCAGCAGTCCCGAGTTGGGCGGGAGAGTAGAGACCCAGTACTTC; CDR3: CASSPELGGRVETQYF
D: TRBD1; J: TRBJ2-5; size: -; V: TRBV18; DNA: TGTGCCAGCTCACAGGGACAGGGCCGAGAGACCCAGTACTTC; CDR3: CASSQGQGRETQYF
D: -; J: TRBJ1-5; size: -; V: TRBV28; DNA: TGTGCCAGCAGTTACCGACAAGGCAATCAGCCCCAGCATTTT; CDR3: CASSYRQGNQPQHF
D: TRBD1; J: TRBJ2-7; size: -; V: TRBV7-2; DNA: TGTGCCAGCAGCCCAGGGACAGTCCATTCCTACGAGCAGTACTTC; CDR3: CASSPGTVHSYEQYF
D: -; J: TRBJ2-3; size: -; V: TRBV5-1; DNA: TGCGCCAGCAGCCGATCCGGGGGGCTGGATACGCAGTATTTT; CDR3: CASSRSGGLDTQYF
D: -; J: TRBJ2-7; size: -; V: TRBV2; DNA: TGTGCCAGCAGACCAGGGACCTACGAGCAGTACTTC; CDR3: CASRPGTYEQYF
D: TRBD1; J: TRBJ1-1; size: -; V: TRBV28; DNA: TGTGCCAGCAGTTTACGGGACAGCTACACTGAAGCTTTCTTT; CDR3: CASSLRDSYTEAFF
D: -; J: TRBJ1-5; size: -; V: TRBV4-3; DNA: TGCGCCAGCAGCAGACAGGTAGGGTTCAATCAGCCCCAGCATTTT; CDR3: CASSRQVGFNQPQHF